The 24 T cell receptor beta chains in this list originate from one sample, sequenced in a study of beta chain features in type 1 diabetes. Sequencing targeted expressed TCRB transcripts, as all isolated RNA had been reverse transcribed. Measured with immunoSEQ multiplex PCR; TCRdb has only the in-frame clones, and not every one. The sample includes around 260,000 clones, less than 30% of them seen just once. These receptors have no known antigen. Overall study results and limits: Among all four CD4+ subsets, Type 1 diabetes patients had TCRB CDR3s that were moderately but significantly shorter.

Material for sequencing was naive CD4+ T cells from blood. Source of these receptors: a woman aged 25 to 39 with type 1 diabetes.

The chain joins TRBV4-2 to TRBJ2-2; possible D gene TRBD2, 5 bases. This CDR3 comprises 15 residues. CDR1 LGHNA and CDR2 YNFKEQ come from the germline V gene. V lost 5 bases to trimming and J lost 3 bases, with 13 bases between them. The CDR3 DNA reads TGTGCCAGCAGCACCCGGGAACTTTACACCGGGGAGCTGTTTTTT. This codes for CASSTRELYTGELFF.

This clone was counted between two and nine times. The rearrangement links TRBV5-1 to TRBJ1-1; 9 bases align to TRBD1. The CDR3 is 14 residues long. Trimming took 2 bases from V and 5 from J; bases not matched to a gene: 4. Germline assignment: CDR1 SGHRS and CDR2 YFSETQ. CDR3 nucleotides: TGCGCCAGCAGCTTTACAGGGGGCGAGACTGAAGCTTTCTTT. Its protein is CASSFTGGETEAFF.

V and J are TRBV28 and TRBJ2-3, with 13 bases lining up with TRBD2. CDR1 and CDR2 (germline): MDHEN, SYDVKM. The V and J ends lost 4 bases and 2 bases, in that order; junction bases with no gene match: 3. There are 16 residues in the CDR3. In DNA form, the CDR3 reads TGTGCCAGCAGTTCGGGACTAGCGGGGATCACAGATACGCAGTATTTT. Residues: CASSSGLAGITDTQYF.

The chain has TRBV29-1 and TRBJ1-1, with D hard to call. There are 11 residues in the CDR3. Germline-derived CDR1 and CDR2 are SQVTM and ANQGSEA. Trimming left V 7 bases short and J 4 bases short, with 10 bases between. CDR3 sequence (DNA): TGCAGCGCACGGGAGGGCACTGAAGCTTTCTTT. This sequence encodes CSAREGTEAFF.

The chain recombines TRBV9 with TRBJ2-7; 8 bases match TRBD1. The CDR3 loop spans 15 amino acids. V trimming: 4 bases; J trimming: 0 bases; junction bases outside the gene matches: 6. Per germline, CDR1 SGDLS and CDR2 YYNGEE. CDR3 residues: CASSPGGTGSYEQYF. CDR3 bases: TGTGCCAGCAGCCCAGGGGGGACAGGCTCCTACGAGCAGTACTTC.

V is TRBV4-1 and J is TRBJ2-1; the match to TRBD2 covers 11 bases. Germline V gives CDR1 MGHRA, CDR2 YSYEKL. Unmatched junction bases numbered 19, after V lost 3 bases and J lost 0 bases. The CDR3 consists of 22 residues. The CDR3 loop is CASSHPGASGTSGRSSYNEQFF. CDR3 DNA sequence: TGCGCCAGCAGCCACCCGGGGGCCTCCGGGACTAGCGGCCGAAGCTCCTACAATGAGCAGTTCTTC.

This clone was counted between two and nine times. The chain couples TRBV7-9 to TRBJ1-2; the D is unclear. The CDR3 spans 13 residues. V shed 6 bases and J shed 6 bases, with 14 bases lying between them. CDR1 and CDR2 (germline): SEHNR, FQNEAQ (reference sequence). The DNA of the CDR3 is TGTGCCAGCAGACGTCACGGGGAACATGGCTACACCTTC. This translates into CASRRHGEHGYTF.

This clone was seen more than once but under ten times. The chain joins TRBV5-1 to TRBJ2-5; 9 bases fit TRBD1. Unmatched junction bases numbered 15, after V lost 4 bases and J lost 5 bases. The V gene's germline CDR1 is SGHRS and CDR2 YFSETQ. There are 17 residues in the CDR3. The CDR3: CASSPLAGQGSVETQYF. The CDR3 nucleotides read TGCGCCAGCAGCCCACTGGCGGGACAGGGTTCCGTCGAGACCCAGTACTTC.

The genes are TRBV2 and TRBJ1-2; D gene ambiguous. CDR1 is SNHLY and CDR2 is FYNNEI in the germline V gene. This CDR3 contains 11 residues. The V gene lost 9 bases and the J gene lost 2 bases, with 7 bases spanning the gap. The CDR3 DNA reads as TGTGCCAGGGGAGGGAACTATGGCTACACCTTC. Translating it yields CARGGNYGYTF.

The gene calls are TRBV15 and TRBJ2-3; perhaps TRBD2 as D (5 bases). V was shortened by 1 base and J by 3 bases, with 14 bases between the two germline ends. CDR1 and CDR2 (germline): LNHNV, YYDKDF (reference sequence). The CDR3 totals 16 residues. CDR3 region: CATSRGKGEGTDTQYF. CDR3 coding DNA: TGTGCCACCAGCAGAGGGAAGGGCGAGGGAACAGATACGCAGTATTTT.

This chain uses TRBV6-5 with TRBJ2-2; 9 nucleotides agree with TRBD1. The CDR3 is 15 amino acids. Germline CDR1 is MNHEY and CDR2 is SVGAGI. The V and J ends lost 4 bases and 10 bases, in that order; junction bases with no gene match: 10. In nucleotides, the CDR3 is TGTGCCAGCAGTTGGACAGGGGTTCCCTCCGCGGAGCTGTTTTTT. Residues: CASSWTGVPSAELFF.

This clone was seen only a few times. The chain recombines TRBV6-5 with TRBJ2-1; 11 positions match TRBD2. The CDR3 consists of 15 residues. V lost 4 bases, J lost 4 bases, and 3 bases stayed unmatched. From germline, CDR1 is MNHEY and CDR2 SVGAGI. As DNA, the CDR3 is TGTGCCAGCAGTTTAGCGGGAGGGCTGTACAATGAGCAGTTCTTC. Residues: CASSLAGGLYNEQFF.

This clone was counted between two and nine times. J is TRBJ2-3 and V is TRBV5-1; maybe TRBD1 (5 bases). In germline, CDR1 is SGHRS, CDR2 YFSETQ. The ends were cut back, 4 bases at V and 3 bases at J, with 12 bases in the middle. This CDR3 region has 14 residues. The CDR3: CASSIRQRTDTQYF. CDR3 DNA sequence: TGCGCCAGCAGCATTCGACAGCGTACAGATACGCAGTATTTT.

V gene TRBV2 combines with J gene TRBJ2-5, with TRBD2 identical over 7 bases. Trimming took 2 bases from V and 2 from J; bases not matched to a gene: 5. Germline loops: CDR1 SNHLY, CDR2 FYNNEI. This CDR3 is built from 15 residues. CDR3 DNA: TGTGCCAGCAGTGAAAGGCGGGAGAGTCAAGAGACCCAGTACTTC. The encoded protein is CASSERRESQETQYF.

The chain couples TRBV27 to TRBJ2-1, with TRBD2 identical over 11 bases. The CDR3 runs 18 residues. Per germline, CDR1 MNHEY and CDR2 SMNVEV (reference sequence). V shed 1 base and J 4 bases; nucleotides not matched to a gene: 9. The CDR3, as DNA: TGTGCCAGCAGTTTATGGGTGGTAGCGGGAGGGTCGTACAATGAGCAGTTCTTC. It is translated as CASSLWVVAGGSYNEQFF.

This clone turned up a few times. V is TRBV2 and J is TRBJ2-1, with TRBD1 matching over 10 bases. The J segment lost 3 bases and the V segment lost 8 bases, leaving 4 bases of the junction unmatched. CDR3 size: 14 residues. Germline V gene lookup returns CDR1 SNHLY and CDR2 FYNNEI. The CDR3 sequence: CASCRDRGYNEQFF. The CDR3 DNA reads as TGTGCCAGCTGCCGGGACAGGGGCTACAATGAGCAGTTCTTC.

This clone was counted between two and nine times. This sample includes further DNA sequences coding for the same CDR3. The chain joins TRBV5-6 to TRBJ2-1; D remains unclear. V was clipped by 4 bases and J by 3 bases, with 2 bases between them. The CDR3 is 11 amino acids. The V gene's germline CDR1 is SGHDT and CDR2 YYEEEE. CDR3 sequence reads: CASSLYNEQFF. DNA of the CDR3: TGTGCCAGCAGCCTCTACAATGAGCAGTTCTTC.

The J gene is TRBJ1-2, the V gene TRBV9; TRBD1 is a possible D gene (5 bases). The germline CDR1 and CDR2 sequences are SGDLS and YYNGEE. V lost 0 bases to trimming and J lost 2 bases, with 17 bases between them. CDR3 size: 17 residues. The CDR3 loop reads CASSVGWGSDVNYGYTF. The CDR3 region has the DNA TGTGCCAGCAGCGTAGGATGGGGCTCGGACGTAAACTATGGCTACACCTTC.

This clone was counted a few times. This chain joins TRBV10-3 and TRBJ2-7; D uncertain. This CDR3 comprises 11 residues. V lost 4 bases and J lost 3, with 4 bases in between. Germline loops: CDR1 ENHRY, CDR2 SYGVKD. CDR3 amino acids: CAISANYEQYF. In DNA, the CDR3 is TGTGCCATCAGTGCCAACTACGAGCAGTACTTC.

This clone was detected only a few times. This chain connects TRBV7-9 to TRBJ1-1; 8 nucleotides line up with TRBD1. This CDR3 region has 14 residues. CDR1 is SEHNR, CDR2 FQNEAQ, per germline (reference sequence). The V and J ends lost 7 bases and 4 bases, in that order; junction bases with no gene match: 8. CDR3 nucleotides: TGTGCCAGCACGGACAGGGAATGGGGCACTGAAGCTTTCTTT. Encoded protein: CASTDREWGTEAFF.

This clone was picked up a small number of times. The CDR3 bases are TGTGCCAGCAGTCTACCGACAGGGGCGGGGGAGCAGTACTTC. Translated, it gives CASSLPTGAGEQYF. The chain has TRBV28 and TRBJ2-7; TRBD1 aligns across 8 bases. V was clipped by 5 bases and J by 7 bases; unmatched bases: 10. Looked up from germline, CDR1 is MDHEN and CDR2 is SYDVKM. This CDR3 region has 14 residues. Looking up the rest from reference TRBV28 and TRBJ2-7 gives the full variable domain: DVKVTQSSRYLVKRTGEKVFLECVQDMDHENMFWYRQDPGLGLRLIYFSYDVKMKEKGDIPEGYSVSREKKERFSLILESASTNQTSMYLCASSLPTGAGEQYFGPGTRLTVT.

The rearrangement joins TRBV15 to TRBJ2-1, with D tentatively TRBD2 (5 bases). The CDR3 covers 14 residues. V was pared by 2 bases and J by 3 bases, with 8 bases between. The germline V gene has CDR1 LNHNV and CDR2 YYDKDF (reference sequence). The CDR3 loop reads CATSRLADYNEQFF. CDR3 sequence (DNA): TGTGCCACCAGCAGACTAGCAGACTACAATGAGCAGTTCTTC.

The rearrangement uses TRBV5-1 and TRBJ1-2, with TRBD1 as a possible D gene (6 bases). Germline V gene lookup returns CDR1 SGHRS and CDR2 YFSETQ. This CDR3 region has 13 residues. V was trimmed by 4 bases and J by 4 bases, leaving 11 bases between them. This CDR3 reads CASSLGQPYGYTF. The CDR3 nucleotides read TGCGCCAGCAGCCTCGGACAGCCCTATGGCTACACCTTC.

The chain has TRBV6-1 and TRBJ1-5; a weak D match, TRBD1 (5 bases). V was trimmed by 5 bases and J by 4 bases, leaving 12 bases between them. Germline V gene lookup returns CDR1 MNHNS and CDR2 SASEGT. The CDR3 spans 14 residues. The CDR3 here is CASSRGGGNQPQHF. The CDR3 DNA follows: TGTGCCAGCAGTCGGGGCGGGGGGAATCAGCCCCAGCATTTT.